One sample yielded the 19 T cell receptor beta chains listed below, sequenced in a study of T cells after yellow fever vaccination. TCRdb reprocessed the 5' RACE reads with MiXCR, giving one entry per CDR3 protein. The data hold hundreds of thousands of distinct CDR3 sequences, with about 6% observed a single time. Sequences were derived from PBMCs, sampled 5 days after the yellow fever booster vaccination. Receptors were obtained from a man aged 25-45 years who received the YFV17D yellow fever vaccine.

This clonotype appeared many times. The rearrangement uses TRBV7-8 and TRBJ2-7, with 10 positions matching TRBD2. This CDR3 comprises 15 residues. The germline V gene has CDR1 SGHVS and CDR2 FQNEAQ. V dropped 2 bases and J dropped 3; count of bases not matched to a gene: 4. The CDR3 loop is CASSLRAGGVYEQYF. CDR3 coding DNA: TGTGCCAGCAGCTTAAGAGCGGGAGGGGTCTACGAGCAGTACTTC. Using reference TRBV7-8 and TRBJ2-7 for the parts outside the CDR3, the full variable domain is GAGVSQSPRYKVAKRGQDVALRCDPISGHVSLFWYQQALGQGPEFLTYFQNEAQLDKSGLPSDRFFAERPEGSVSTLKIQRTQQEDSAVYLCASSLRAGGVYEQYFGPGTRLTVT.

V gene TRBV6-4 combines with J gene TRBJ2-1, with 14 bases lining up with TRBD2. This CDR3 region has 15 residues. J was trimmed by 8 bases and V by 5 bases; bases with no gene match: 5. The V gene's germline CDR1 is MRHNA and CDR2 SNTAGT. DNA for the CDR3: TGTGCCAGCAGTCCCGGGACTAGCGGGAGTTATGAGCAGTTCTTC. Translation gives CASSPGTSGSYEQFF.

This clonotype has more than one count but fewer than ten. The J gene is TRBJ2-2, the V gene TRBV6-1; 7 nucleotides match TRBD1. The CDR3 runs 13 residues. Germline V CDR1 and CDR2: MNHNS, SASEGT. J was trimmed by 8 bases and V by 8 bases; bases with no gene match: 8. Written as DNA, the CDR3 is TGTGCCAGCCAGGGGGATGGTTGGGGGGAGCTGTTTTTT. It codes for CASQGDGWGELFF.

At least ten counts were recorded for this clonotype. The rearrangement links TRBV4-3 to TRBJ2-1; D perhaps matches TRBD2 (5 bases). V lost 0 bases and J lost 9, with 24 bases in between. Looked up from germline, CDR1 is LGHNA and CDR2 is YSLEER. The CDR3 is made up of 18 amino acids. The CDR3 loop reads CASSQDQTLTAVRGEQFF. CDR3 coding DNA: TGCGCCAGCAGCCAAGATCAAACCCTGACGGCCGTTCGGGGTGAGCAGTTCTTC.

This clonotype was detected ten times or more. The CDR3 here is CASTSVGIETQYF. The CDR3 DNA sequence: TGTGCCAGCACCTCCGTGGGGATCGAGACCCAGTACTTC. The chain has TRBV5-6 and TRBJ2-5, with D uncertain. The CDR3 is made up of 13 amino acids. Looked up from germline, CDR1 is SGHDT and CDR2 is YYEEEE. V lost 6 bases and J 5 bases, leaving 14 bases between the germline ends.

This clonotype was recorded a few times. The V and J genes are TRBV7-9 and TRBJ2-5; D gene ambiguous. V gave up 1 base and J gave up 2 bases, with 17 bases separating them. The CDR3 runs to 17 residues. Per germline, CDR1 SEHNR and CDR2 FQNEAQ (reference sequence). CDR3 loop: CASSLEATRPGQETQYF. The CDR3 coding sequence is TGTGCCAGCAGCTTAGAAGCGACTCGGCCGGGTCAAGAGACCCAGTACTTC. The full variable domain, completed using reference TRBV7-9 and TRBJ2-5, is DTGVSQNPRHKITKRGQNVTFRCDPISEHNRLYWYRQTLGQGPEFLTYFQNEAQLEKSRLLSDRFSAERPKGSFSTLEIQRTEQGDSAMYLCASSLEATRPGQETQYFGPGTRLLVL.

This clonotype was seen a handful of times. The chain employs TRBV5-1 and TRBJ2-7; D is unclear. CDR1 is SGHRS, CDR2 YFSETQ, per germline. This CDR3 has 14 residues. The V gene lost 6 bases and the J gene lost 0 bases, with 13 bases spanning the gap. The DNA of the CDR3 is TGCGCCAGCACCTCCCCCGGTAGCTCCTACGAGCAGTACTTC. Protein product: CASTSPGSSYEQYF.

This clonotype appeared many times. This chain connects TRBV6-2 or TRBV6-3 to TRBJ2-1; D not resolved. This CDR3 has 11 amino acids. The V gene's germline CDR1 is MNHEY and CDR2 SVGEGT. V dropped 5 bases and J dropped 6 bases, with 5 bases sitting between them. CDR3 residues: CASSKGNEQFF. DNA of the CDR3: TGTGCCAGCAGTAAGGGCAATGAGCAGTTCTTC.

This clonotype was observed many times. The chain is built from TRBV14 and TRBJ2-7; the match to TRBD1 covers 9 bases. With 7 bases clipped from V and 4 bases from J, the junction kept 5 bases outside the gene matches. CDR1 and CDR2 (germline): SGHDN, FVKESK. The CDR3 totals 13 residues. CDR3 protein: CASKPGTGYEQYF. CDR3 nucleotide sequence: TGTGCCAGCAAACCCGGGACAGGGTACGAGCAGTACTTC.

This clonotype has more than one count but fewer than ten. The V gene is TRBV5-1, the J gene TRBJ2-5, with 7 bases matching TRBD2. Germline CDR1 and CDR2: SGHRS and YFSETQ. CDR3 length equals 16 residues. J was trimmed by 4 bases and V by 1 base; bases with no gene match: 10. The CDR3 is CASSLRRESLSETQYF. Written as DNA, the CDR3 is TGCGCCAGCAGCTTGAGGCGGGAGTCTTTGTCAGAGACCCAGTACTTC. Variable domain in full (rest from reference TRBV5-1 and TRBJ2-5): KAGVTQTPRYLIKTRGQQVTLSCSPISGHRSVSWYQQTPGQGLQFLFEYFSETQRNKGNFPGRFSGRQFSNSRSEMNVSTLELGDSALYLCASSLRRESLSETQYFGPGTRLLVL.

The chain employs TRBV20-1 and TRBJ2-3, with TRBD2 matching over 10 bases. CDR1 and CDR2 (germline): DFQATT, SNEGSKA (reference sequence). The CDR3 covers 16 residues. Trimming at V came to 1 base and at J to 5 bases, leaving 9 bases not matched to a gene. CDR3 nucleotide sequence: TGCAGTGCTAGAGGTTGGCTAGCGGGAGTAGGAGATACGCAGTATTTT. Translation: CSARGWLAGVGDTQYF.

A note on this clonotype: A much larger clone is a single base away; this may be a read error. V is TRBV3-1 and J is TRBJ2-3; D uncertain. Trimming took 1 base from V and 7 from J, leaving 12 bases between them. The CDR3 has 14 amino acids. CDR1 is LGHDT and CDR2 is YNNKEL in the germline V gene (reference sequence). CDR3 nucleotide sequence: TGTGCCAGCAGCCAAGCAGTGGATACATATACGCAGTATTTT. Translating gives CASSQAVDTYTQYF.

The gene calls are TRBV7-9 and TRBJ2-7; D may correspond to TRBD1 or TRBD2 (5 bases each). Germline V gene data show CDR1 as SEHNR and CDR2 as FQNEAQ (reference sequence). The CDR3 consists of 14 residues. V was pared by 5 bases and J by 3 bases, with 14 bases between. As DNA, the CDR3 is TGTGCCAGCAGCCCGGGGACGGCCCGCTACGAGCAGTACTTC. Protein sequence: CASSPGTARYEQYF.

This clonotype was seen a handful of times. This CDR3 is CASSLGSRMNTEAFF. CDR3 DNA sequence: TGTGCCAGCAGCCTAGGTTCTAGGATGAACACTGAAGCTTTCTTT. This chain connects TRBV7-9 to TRBJ1-1; unclear D gene. The V end was cut by 5 bases, the J end by 0 bases, with 13 bases between. The CDR3 contains 15 residues. Germline values: CDR1 SEHNR, CDR2 FQNEAQ (reference sequence).

This clonotype was counted at least ten times. The V gene is TRBV27, the J gene TRBJ2-4; a possible D gene is TRBD2 (5 bases). This CDR3 has 14 residues. V was cut by 1 base and J by 5 bases, with 9 bases left in between. Germline V gives CDR1 MNHEY, CDR2 SMNVEV (reference sequence). CDR3 DNA sequence: TGTGCCAGCAGTTTATTAGGGAGCCAAAACATTCAGTACTTC. Its protein is CASSLLGSQNIQYF.

A few counts support this clonotype. The CDR3 DNA sequence: TGCGCCAGCAGCCAAGATAGGGGCGGGCCATCCTACGAGCAGTACTTC. Its protein product is CASSQDRGGPSYEQYF. This chain joins TRBV4-3 and TRBJ2-7; either TRBD1 or TRBD2 may supply D (5 bases each). The CDR3 loop spans 16 amino acids. Germline V CDR1 and CDR2: LGHNA, YSLEER. Trimming pared 0 bases from V and 1 base from J, leaving 13 bases between.

This clonotype was counted many times. The chain uses TRBV9 and TRBJ2-5, with 8 bases identical to TRBD2. This CDR3 has 15 residues. Germline CDR1 SGDLS, CDR2 YYNGEE. The V and J ends lost 0 bases and 4 bases, in that order; junction bases with no gene match: 5. The CDR3 here is CASSVEGGRSETQYF. CDR3 in DNA: TGTGCCAGCAGCGTAGAGGGCGGGAGGTCAGAGACCCAGTACTTC.

This clonotype was seen a few times. This chain uses TRBV27 with TRBJ2-1; the match to TRBD2 covers 10 bases. The CDR3 length is 18 residues. V gave up 5 bases and J gave up 7 bases; unmatched junction bases: 17. Germline-derived CDR1 and CDR2 are MNHEY and SMNVEV (reference sequence). CDR3 in DNA: TGTGCCAGCAGTAGCCTAGCGGGAGCGGGGCTTACTCGGAATGAGCAGTTCTTC. This sequence encodes CASSSLAGAGLTRNEQFF.

This clonotype was observed a few times. The genes are TRBV5-1 and TRBJ2-7; the D gene is possibly TRBD2 (5 bases). The CDR3 totals 15 residues. Germline CDR1 SGHRS, CDR2 YFSETQ. Trimming stripped 2 bases from V and 2 bases from J, with 14 bases between. CDR3 region: CASSFDTGIAYEQYF. For the CDR3, the DNA is TGCGCCAGCAGCTTCGATACGGGAATCGCCTACGAGCAGTACTTC.